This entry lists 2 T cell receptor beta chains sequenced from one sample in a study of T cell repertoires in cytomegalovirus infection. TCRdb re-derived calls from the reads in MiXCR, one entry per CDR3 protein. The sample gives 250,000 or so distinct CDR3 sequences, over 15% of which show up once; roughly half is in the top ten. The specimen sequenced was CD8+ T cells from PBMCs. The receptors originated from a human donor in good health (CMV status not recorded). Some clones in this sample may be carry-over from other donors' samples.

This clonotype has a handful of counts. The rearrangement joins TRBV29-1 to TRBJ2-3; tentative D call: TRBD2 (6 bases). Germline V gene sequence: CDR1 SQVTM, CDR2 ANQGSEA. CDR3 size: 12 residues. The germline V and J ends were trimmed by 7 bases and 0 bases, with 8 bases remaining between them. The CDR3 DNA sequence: TGCAGCGGCCGGGGGAGCACAGATACGCAGTATTTT. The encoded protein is CSGRGSTDTQYF.

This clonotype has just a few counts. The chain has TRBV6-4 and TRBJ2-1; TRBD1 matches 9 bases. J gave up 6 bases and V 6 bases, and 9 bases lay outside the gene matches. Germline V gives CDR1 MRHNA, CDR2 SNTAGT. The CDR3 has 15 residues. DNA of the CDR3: TGTGCCAGCAGCCGACAGGGGGATTCCGCCAATGAGCAGTTCTTC. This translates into CASSRQGDSANEQFF.